Following are 9 T cell receptor beta chains from one sample sequenced in a study of T cells in Graves' hyperthyroidism and ophthalmopathy (dated by TCRdb to the late 2010s). Libraries were made using multiplex PCR. Reads for this sample came from an Illumina HiSeq 2000. The TCR beta CDR3 regions were amplified from RNA transcripts. The TCR CDR3 was subjected to a first round of RT-PCR using the HTBI primer set and the Qiagen OneStep RT-PCR kit. In-frame beta chains were kept once TCRdb had trimmed the public reads at Q25 with fastp and called clones with MiXCR. Identical CDR3 protein sequences are pooled into one entry, listed with their most common genes and DNA. The sample table contains approximately 400,000 distinct CDR3 sequences; only one count was recorded for around a quarter of them. Of the sample, roughly 80% is held by the ten largest clones. The sample consisted of blood. The source of these receptors is a man between 45 and 60 years old with Graves' hyperthyroidism.

The chain links TRBV2 to TRBJ2-1; weak D call: TRBD1 (6 bases). The CDR3 has 12 amino acids. From germline, CDR1 is SNHLY and CDR2 FYNNEI. Trimming took off 1 base at V and 12 bases at J, with 10 bases between the two ends. CDR3 in amino acids: CASSEDQGMQFF. The DNA of the CDR3 is TGTGCCAGCAGTGAAGACCAGGGGATGCAGTTCTTC.

This clonotype showed up many times. V usage is TRBV10-3 and J usage is TRBJ2-3; 11 bases match TRBD2. V lost 5 bases, J lost 4 bases, and 8 bases stayed unmatched. This CDR3 contains 16 residues. Germline V gene lookup returns CDR1 ENHRY and CDR2 SYGVKD. CDR3 sequence reads: CAISRGLAELPDTQYF. CDR3 DNA sequence: TGTGCCATCAGTCGGGGACTAGCGGAGCTCCCAGATACGCAGTATTTT.

CDR3 nucleotide sequence: TGTGCCAGCAGTTTAACGGAGAATCAGCCCCAGCATTTT. Residues: CASSLTENQPQHF. The chain joins TRBV28 to TRBJ1-5; unclear D gene. The CDR3 consists of 13 residues. Trimming cost V 2 bases and J 4 bases, with 6 bases left between them. From germline, CDR1 is MDHEN and CDR2 SYDVKM.

This clonotype was seen only a few times. Here the CDR3 DNA reads TGTGCCAGCAGCTACGAGGGACTCTTCCAAGAGACCCAGTACTTC. Protein sequence: CASSYEGLFQETQYF. The rearrangement uses TRBV5-4 and TRBJ2-5, with a possible D match to TRBD2 (6 bases). V was trimmed by 3 bases and J by 1 base, leaving 13 bases between them. The CDR3 contains 15 residues. Germline lookup yields CDR1 SGHNT and CDR2 YYREEE (reference sequence).

For the CDR3, the DNA is TGTGCCAGCAGCTTATCCCCTTCGAGAGGGAGGAAAAACACTGAAGCTTTCTTT. Residues: CASSLSPSRGRKNTEAFF. The chain joins TRBV11-2 to TRBJ1-1; D is undetermined. Germline CDR1 and CDR2: SGHAT and FQNNGV. The germline V and J ends were trimmed by 2 bases and 2 bases, with 21 bases remaining between them. The CDR3 totals 18 residues.

This clonotype has only a few counts. The chain combines TRBV20-1 with TRBJ2-5; 8 nucleotides align to TRBD1. The germline CDR1 and CDR2 sequences are DFQATT and SNEGSKA (reference sequence). The CDR3 is made up of 14 amino acids. V trimming: 4 bases; J trimming: 5 bases; junction bases outside the gene matches: 9. CDR3 sequence: CSATKSGGEETQYF. In nucleotides, the CDR3 is TGCAGTGCTACAAAGTCAGGGGGCGAGGAGACCCAGTACTTC.

This clonotype was recorded many times. The CDR3, as DNA: TGTGCCAGCAGTTCAGGGCTAGCGAGCAATGAGCAGTTCTTC. Translation gives CASSSGLASNEQFF. The gene calls are TRBV6-5 and TRBJ2-1, with D possibly matching TRBD2 (6 bases). The CDR3 extends over 14 amino acids. The V gene lost 4 bases and the J gene lost 6 bases, with 13 bases spanning the gap. Germline V gene data show CDR1 as MNHEY and CDR2 as SVGAGI.

The V gene is TRBV18, the J gene TRBJ2-2, with a weak D call TRBD1 (5 bases). Germline-derived CDR1 and CDR2 are KGHSH and LQKENI. CDR3 length equals 15 residues. V shed 3 bases and J shed 5 bases, with 13 bases lying between them. CDR3 amino acids: CASSPTDSSTGELFF. CDR3 nucleotides: TGTGCCAGCTCACCGACAGACTCCAGTACCGGGGAGCTGTTTTTT.

There are many counts of this clonotype. The CDR3 spells CASSFGYNKGTQYF. The CDR3 nucleotides read TGTGCCAGCAGTTTTGGGTACAACAAGGGGACCCAGTACTTC. The chain joins TRBV12-3 or TRBV12-4 to TRBJ2-5, with unresolved D. The CDR3 sequence is 14 residues long. V gave up 3 bases and J gave up 7 bases, with 15 bases separating them.